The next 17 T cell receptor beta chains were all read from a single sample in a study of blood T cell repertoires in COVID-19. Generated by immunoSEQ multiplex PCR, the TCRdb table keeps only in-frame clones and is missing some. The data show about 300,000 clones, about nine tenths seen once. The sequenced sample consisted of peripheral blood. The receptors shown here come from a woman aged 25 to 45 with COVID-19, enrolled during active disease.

The CDR3 sequence is CASRPAGVSYNEQFF. The CDR3 DNA reads TGTGCCAGCAGACCAGCGGGGGTCTCCTACAATGAGCAGTTCTTC. The chain links TRBV21-1 to TRBJ2-1; TRBD2 is the table's D call, not checked against the DNA. TRBV21-1 is given as a pseudogene. The CDR3 length is 15 residues.

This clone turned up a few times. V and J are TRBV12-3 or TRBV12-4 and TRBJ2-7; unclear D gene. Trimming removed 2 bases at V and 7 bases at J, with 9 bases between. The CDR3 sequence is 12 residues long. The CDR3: CASSLPPLEQYF. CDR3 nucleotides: TGTGCCAGCAGTTTACCCCCTTTGGAGCAGTACTTC.

CDR3 region: CASSPPGGGASDTQYF. The CDR3 nucleotides read TGTGCCAGCTCACCACCGGGCGGGGGGGCCTCAGATACGCAGTATTTT. The rearrangement joins TRBV18 to TRBJ2-3; TRBD2 agrees at 9 bases. The CDR3 totals 16 residues. Germline CDR1 is KGHSH and CDR2 is LQKENI. J lost 4 bases, V lost 0 bases, and 5 bases had no gene match. The variable domain in full, with the rest retrieved from reference TRBV18 and TRBJ2-3, is NAGVMQNPRHLVRRRGQEARLRCSPMKGHSHVYWYRQLPEEGLKFMVYLQKENIIDESGMPKERFSAEFPKEGPSILRIQQVVRGDSAAYFCASSPPGGGASDTQYFGPGTRLTVL.

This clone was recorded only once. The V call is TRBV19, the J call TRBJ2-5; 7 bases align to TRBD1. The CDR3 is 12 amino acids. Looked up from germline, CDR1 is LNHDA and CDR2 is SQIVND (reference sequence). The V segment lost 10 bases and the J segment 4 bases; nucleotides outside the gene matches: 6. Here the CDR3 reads CATRNRGETQYF. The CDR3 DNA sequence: TGTGCCACTAGAAACAGGGGAGAGACCCAGTACTTC.

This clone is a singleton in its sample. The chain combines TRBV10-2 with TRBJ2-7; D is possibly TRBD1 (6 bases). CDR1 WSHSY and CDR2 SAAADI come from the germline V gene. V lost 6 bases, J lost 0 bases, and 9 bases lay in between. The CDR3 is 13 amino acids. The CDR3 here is CASSRGSSYEQYV. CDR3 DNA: TGCGCCAGCAGCAGGGGAAGCTCCTACGAGCAGTACGTC.

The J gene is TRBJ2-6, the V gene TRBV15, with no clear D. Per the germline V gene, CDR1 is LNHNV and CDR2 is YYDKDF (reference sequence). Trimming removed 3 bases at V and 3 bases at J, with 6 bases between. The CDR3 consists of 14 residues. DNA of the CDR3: TGTGCCACCAGCAGGGCAGATGGGGCCAACGTCCTGACTTTC. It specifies CATSRADGANVLTF.

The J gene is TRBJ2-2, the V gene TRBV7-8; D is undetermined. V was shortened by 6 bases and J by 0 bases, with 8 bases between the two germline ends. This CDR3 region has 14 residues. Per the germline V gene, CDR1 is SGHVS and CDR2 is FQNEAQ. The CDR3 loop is CASRSTTNTGELFF. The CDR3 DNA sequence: TGTGCCAGCAGGTCTACGACGAACACCGGGGAGCTGTTTTTT.

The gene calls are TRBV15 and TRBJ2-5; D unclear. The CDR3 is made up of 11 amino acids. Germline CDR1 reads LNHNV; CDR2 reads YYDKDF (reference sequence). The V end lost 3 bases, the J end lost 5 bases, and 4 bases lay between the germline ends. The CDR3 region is CATSSGETQYF. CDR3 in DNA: TGTGCCACCAGCAGCGGTGAGACCCAGTACTTC.

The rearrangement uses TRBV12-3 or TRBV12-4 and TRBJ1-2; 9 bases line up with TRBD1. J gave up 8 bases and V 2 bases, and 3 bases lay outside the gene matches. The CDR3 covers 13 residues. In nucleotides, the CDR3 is TGTGCCAGCAGTTTATTCGGACAGGGGGGCTACACCTTC. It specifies CASSLFGQGGYTF.

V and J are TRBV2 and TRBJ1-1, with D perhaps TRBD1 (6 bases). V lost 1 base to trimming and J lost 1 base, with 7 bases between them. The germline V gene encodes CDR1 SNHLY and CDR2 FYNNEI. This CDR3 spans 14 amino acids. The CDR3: CASSEVTGNTEAFF. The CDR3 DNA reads TGTGCCAGCAGTGAAGTGACAGGGAACACTGAAGCTTTCTTT.

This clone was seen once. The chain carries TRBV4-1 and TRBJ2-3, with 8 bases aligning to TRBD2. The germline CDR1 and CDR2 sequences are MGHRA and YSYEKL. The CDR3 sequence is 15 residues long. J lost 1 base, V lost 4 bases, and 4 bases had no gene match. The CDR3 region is CASSLGGAGTDTQYF. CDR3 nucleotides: TGCGCCAGCAGCCTCGGGGGGGCGGGCACAGATACGCAGTATTTT.

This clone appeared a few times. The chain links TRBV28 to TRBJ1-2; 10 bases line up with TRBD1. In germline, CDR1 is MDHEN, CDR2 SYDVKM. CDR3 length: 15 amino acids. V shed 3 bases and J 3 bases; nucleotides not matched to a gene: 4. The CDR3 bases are TGTGCCAGCAGTTTCATGGGACAGGGGTACTATGGCTACACCTTC. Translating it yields CASSFMGQGYYGYTF.

CDR3 DNA: TGTGCCAGCAGTTACTCCCCAGGGTGGGTCAACTCCGAGCAGTACTTC. Translated: CASSYSPGWVNSEQYF. The chain links TRBV6-2 or TRBV6-3 to TRBJ2-7; TRBD1 is a possible D gene (5 bases). This CDR3 contains 16 residues. V gave up 0 bases and J gave up 6 bases, with 18 bases separating them. CDR1 and CDR2 from the germline V gene are MNHEY and SVGEGT.

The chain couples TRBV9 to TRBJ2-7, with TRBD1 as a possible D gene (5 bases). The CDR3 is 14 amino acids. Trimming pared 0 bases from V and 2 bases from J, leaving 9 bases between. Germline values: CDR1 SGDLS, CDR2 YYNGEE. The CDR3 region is CASSVGGRTYEQYF. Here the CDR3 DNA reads TGTGCCAGCAGCGTAGGGGGCAGAACCTACGAGCAGTACTTC.

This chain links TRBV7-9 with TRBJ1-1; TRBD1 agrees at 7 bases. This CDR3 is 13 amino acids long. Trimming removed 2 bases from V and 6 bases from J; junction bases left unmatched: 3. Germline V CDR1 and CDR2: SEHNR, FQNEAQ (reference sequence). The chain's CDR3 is CASSLRDRPEAFF. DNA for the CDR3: TGTGCCAGCAGCTTAAGGGACAGACCTGAAGCTTTCTTT.

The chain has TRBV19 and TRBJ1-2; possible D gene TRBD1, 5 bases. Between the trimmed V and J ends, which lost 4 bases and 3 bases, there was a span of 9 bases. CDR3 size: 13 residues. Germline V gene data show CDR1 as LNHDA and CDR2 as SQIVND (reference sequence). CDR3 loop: CASSRGRDYGYTF. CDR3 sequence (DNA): TGTGCCAGTAGTAGGGGGAGGGACTATGGCTACACCTTC.

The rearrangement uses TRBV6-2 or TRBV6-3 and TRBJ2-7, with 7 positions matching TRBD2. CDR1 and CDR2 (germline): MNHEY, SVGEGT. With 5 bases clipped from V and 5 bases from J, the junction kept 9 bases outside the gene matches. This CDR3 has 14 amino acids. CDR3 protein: CASSSLRGGNEQYV. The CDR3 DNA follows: TGTGCCAGCAGTAGCCTGAGGGGAGGGAACGAGCAGTACGTC.